One T cell receptor (beta chain) is described in this entry. What it recognizes is unknown. This sample is drawn from a study of cytomegalovirus exposure and HLA in healthy donors. General study findings and limits: According to a later analysis, donors in an Asian-associated ancestry cluster reportedly had fewer N-insertions than the 666-donor mean.

The CDR3 is 14 amino acids. Germline CDR1 reads SEHNR; CDR2 reads FQNEAQ (reference sequence). Trimming at V came to 6 bases and at J to 3 bases, leaving 4 bases not matched to a gene. The PCR contained 60 Vbeta and 13 Jbeta primers. Profiled with immunoSEQ multiplex PCR; TCRdb holds only in-frame clones, not every one. The sample includes about 190,000 clones, roughly 80% of them seen just once. The chain links TRBV7-9 to TRBJ2-1, with 8 nucleotides matching TRBD2. Sequenced input: PBMCs. The source is a woman younger than 30 in good health and CMV-seronegative. In DNA form, the CDR3 reads TGTGCCAGCAGGCAAACTAGCGGCTACAATGAGCAGTTCTTC. Residues: CASRQTSGYNEQFF.